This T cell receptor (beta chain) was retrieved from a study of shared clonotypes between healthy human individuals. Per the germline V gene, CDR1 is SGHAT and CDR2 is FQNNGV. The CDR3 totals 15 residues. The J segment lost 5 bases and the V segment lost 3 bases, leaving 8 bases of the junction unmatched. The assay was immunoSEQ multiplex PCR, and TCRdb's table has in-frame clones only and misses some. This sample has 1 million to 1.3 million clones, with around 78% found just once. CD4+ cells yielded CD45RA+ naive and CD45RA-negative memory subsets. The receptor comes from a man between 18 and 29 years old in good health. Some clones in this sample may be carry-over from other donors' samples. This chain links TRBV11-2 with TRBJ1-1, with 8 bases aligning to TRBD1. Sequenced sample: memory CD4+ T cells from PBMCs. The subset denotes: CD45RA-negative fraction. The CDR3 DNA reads TGTGCCAGCAGCTTTTACGGACAGGGAGGGACTGAAGCTTTCTTT. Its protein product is CASSFYGQGGTEAFF.